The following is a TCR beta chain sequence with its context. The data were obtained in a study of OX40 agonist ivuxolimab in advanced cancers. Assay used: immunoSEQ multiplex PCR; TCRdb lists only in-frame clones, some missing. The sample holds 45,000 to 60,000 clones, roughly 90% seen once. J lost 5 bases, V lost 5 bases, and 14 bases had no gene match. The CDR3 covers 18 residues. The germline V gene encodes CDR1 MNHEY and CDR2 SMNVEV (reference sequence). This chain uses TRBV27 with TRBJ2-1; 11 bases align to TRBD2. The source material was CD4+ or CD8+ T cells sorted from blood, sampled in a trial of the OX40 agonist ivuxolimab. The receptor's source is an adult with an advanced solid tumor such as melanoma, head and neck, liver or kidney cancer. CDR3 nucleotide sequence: TGTGCCAGCAGTCCAGCTCCTCCGGGACTAGCGGCTAACAATGAGCAGTTCTTC. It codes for CASSPAPPGLAANNEQFF.